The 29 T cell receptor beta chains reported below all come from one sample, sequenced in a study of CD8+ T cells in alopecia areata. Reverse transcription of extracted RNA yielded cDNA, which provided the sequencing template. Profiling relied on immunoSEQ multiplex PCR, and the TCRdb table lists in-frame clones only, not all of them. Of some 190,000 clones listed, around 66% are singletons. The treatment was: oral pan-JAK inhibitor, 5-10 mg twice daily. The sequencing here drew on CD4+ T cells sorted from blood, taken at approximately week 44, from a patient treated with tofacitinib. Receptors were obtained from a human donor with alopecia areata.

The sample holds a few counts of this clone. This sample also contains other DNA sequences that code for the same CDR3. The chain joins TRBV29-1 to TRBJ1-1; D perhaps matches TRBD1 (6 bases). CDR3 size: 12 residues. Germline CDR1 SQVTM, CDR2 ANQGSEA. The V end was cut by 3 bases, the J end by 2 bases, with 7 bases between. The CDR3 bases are TGCAGCGTTGAGGGGGCAAACACTGAAGCTTTCTTT. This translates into CSVEGANTEAFF.

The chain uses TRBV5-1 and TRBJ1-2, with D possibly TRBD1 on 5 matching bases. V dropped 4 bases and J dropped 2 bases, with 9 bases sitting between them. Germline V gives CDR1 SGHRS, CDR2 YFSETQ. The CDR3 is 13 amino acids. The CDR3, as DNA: TGCGCCAGCAGCCAGACAGAAAACTATGGCTACACCTTC. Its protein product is CASSQTENYGYTF.

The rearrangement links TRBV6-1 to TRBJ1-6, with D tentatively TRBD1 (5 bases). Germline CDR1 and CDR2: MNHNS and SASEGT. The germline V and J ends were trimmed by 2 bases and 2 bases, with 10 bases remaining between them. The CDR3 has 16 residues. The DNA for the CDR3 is TGTGCCAGCAGTGAAACCTTGGGGCCCTATAATTCACCCCTCCACTTT. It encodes CASSETLGPYNSPLHF.

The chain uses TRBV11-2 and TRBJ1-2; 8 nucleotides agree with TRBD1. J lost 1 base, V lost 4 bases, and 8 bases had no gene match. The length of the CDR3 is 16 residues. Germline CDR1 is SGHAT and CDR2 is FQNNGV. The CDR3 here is CASSSMKGQDNYGYTF. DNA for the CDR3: TGTGCCAGCAGCTCTATGAAGGGACAGGATAACTATGGCTACACCTTC. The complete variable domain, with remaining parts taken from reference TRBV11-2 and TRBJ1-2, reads EAGVAQSPRYKIIEKRQSVAFWCNPISGHATLYWYQQILGQGPKLLIQFQNNGVVDDSQLPKDRFSAERLKGVDSTLKIQPAKLEDSAVYLCASSSMKGQDNYGYTFGSGTRLTVV.

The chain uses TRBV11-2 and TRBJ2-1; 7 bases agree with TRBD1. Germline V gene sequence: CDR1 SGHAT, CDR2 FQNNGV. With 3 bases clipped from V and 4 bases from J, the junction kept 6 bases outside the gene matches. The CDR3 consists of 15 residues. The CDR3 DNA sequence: TGTGCCAGCAGCTTGCAGGGGGAAAGTTACAATGAGCAGTTCTTC. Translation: CASSLQGESYNEQFF.

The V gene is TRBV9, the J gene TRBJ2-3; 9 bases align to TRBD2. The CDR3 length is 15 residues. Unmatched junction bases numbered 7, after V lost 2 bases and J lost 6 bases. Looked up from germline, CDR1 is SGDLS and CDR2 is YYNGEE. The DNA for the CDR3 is TGTGCCAGCAGCGTGGGACTAGCCACACAGGATACGCAGTATTTT. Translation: CASSVGLATQDTQYF.

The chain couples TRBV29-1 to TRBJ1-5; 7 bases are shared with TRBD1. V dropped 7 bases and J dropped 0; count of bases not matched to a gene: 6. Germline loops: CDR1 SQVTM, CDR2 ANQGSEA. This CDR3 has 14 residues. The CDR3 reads CSAFGQDSNQPQHF. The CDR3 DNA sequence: TGCAGCGCATTCGGACAGGATAGCAATCAGCCCCAGCATTTT.

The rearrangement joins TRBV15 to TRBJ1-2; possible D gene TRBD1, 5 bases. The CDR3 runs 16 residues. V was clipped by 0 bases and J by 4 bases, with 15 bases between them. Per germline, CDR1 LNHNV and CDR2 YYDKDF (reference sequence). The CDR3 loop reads CATSRDAGGRTYGYTF. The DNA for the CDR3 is TGTGCCACCAGCAGAGATGCGGGGGGACGAACCTATGGCTACACCTTC.

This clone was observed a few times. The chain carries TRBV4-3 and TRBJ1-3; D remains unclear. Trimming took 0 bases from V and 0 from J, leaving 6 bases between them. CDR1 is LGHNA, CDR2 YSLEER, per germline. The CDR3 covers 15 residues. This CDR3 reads CASSQDVHSGNTIYF. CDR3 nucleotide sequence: TGCGCCAGCAGCCAAGATGTGCACTCTGGAAACACCATATATTTT.

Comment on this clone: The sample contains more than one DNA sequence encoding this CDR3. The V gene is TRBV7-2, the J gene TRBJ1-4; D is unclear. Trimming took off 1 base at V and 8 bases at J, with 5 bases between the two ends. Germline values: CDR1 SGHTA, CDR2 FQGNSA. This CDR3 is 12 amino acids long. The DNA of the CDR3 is TGTGCCAGCAGCTTAGTCGGGGAAAAACTGTTTTTT. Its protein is CASSLVGEKLFF.

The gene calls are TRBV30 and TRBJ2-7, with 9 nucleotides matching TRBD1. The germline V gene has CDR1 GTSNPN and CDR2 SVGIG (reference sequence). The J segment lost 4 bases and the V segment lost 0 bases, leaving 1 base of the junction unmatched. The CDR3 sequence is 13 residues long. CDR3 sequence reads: CAWSVGQGYEQYF. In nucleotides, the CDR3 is TGTGCCTGGAGTGTGGGACAGGGATACGAGCAGTACTTC.

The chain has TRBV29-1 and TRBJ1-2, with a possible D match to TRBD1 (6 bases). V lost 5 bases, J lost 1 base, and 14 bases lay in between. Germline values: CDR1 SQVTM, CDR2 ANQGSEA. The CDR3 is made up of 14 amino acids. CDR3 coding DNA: TGCAGCGTTCGAGGACAGTATTATAACTATGGCTACACCTTC. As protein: CSVRGQYYNYGYTF.

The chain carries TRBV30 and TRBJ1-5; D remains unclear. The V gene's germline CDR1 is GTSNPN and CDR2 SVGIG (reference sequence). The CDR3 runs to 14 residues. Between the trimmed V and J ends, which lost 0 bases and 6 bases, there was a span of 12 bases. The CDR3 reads CAWSVRGLSQPQHF. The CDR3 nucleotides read TGTGCCTGGAGTGTACGGGGATTATCTCAGCCCCAGCATTTT.

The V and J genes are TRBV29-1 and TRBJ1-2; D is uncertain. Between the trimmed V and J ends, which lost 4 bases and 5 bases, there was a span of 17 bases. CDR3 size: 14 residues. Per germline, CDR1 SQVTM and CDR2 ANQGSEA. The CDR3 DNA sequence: TGCAGCGTTGTCGTGGGAGGCAGTACTTATGGCTACACCTTC. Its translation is CSVVVGGSTYGYTF.

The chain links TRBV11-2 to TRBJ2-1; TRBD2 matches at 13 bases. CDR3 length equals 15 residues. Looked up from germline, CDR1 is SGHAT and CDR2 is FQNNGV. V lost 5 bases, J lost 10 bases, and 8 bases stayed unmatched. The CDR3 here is CASSQTGLAGREQFF. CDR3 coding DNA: TGTGCCAGCAGCCAGACGGGACTAGCGGGGCGGGAGCAGTTCTTC.

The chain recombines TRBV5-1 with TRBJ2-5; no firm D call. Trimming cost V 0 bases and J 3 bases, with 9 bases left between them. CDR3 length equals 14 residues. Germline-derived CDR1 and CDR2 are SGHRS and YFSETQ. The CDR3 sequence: CASSLAMRKETQYF. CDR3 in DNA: TGCGCCAGCAGCTTGGCCATGCGAAAAGAGACCCAGTACTTC.

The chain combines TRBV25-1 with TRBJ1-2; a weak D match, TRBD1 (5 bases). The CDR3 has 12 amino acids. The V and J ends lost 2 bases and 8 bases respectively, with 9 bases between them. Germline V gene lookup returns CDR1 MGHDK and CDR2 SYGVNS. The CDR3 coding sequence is TGTGCCAGCAGTGAACAGGGAGAGGGCTACACCTTC. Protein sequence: CASSEQGEGYTF.

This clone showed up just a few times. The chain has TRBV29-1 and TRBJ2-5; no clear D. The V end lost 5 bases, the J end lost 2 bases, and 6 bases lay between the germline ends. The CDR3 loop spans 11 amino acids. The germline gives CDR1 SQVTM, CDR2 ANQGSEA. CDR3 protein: CSVSLQETQYF. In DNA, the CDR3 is TGCAGCGTTTCCCTACAAGAGACCCAGTACTTC.

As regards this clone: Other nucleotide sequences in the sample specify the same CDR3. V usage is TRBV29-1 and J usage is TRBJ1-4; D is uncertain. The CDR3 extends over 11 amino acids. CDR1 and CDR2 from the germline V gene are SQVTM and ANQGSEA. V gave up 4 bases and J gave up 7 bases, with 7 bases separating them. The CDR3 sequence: CSVVVSEKLFF. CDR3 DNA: TGCAGCGTTGTTGTGAGTGAAAAACTGTTTTTT.

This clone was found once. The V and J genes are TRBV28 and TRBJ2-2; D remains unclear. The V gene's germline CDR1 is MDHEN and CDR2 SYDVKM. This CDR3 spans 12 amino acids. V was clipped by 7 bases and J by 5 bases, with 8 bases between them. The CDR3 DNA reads TGTGCCAGCACCCTGGGAACCGGGGAGCTGTTTTTT. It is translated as CASTLGTGELFF.

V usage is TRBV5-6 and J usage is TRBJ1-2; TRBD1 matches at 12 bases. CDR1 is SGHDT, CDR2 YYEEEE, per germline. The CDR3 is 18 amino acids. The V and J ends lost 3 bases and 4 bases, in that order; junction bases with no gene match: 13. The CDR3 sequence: CASSSAGPGTGGSYGYTF. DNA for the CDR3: TGTGCCAGCAGCTCTGCGGGACCCGGGACAGGGGGCAGCTATGGCTACACCTTC. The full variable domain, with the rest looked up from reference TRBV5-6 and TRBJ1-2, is DAGVTQSPTHLIKTRGQQVTLRCSPKSGHDTVSWYQQALGQGPQFIFQYYEEEERQRGNFPDRFSGHQFPNYSSELNVNALLLGDSALYLCASSSAGPGTGGSYGYTFGSGTRLTVV.

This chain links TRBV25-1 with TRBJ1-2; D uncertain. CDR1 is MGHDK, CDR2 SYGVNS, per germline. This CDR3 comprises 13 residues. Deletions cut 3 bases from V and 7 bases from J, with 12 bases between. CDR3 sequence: CASSESRGGGYTF. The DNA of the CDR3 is TGTGCCAGCAGTGAGAGTCGTGGCGGTGGCTACACCTTC.

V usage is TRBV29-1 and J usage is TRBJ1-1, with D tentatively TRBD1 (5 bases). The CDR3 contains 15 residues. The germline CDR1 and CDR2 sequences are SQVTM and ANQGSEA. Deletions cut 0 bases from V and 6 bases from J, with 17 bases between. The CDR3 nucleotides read TGCAGCGTTGAAGATGGTGGGGCTGCTAGGGCTGAAGCTTTCTTT. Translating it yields CSVEDGGAARAEAFF.

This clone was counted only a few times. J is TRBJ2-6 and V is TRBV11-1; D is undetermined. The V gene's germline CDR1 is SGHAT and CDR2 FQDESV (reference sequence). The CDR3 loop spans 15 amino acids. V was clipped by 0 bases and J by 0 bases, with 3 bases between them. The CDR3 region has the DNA TGTGCCAGCAGCTTAGCCGGCTCTGGGGCCAACGTCCTGACTTTC. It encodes CASSLAGSGANVLTF. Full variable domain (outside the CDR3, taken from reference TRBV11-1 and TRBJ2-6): EAEVAQSPRYKITEKSQAVAFWCDPISGHATLYWYRQILGQGPELLVQFQDESVVDDSQLPKDRFSAERLKGVDSTLKIQPAELGDSAMYLCASSLAGSGANVLTFGAGSRLTVL.

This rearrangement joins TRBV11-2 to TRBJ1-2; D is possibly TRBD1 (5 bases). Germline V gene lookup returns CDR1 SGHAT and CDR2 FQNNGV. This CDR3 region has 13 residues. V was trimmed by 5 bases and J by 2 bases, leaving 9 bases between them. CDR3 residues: CASSLRVNYGYTF. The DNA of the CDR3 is TGTGCCAGCAGCCTCAGGGTAAACTATGGCTACACCTTC.

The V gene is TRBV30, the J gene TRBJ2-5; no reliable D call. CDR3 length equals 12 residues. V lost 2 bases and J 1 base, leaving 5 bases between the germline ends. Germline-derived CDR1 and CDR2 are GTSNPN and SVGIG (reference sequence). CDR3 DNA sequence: TGTGCCTGGAGTCGGACCCAAGAGACCCAGTACTTC. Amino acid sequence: CAWSRTQETQYF.

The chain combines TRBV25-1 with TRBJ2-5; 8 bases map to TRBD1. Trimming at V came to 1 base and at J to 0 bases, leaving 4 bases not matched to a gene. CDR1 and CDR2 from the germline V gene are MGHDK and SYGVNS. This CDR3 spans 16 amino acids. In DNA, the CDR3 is TGTGCCAGCAGTGAATTTCAGGGGGCTTACCAAGAGACCCAGTACTTC. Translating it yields CASSEFQGAYQETQYF. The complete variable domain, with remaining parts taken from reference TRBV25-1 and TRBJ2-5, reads EADIYQTPRYLVIGTGKKITLECSQTMGHDKMYWYQQDPGMELHLIHYSYGVNSTEKGDLSSESTVSRIRTEHFPLTLESARPSHTSQYLCASSEFQGAYQETQYFGPGTRLLVL.

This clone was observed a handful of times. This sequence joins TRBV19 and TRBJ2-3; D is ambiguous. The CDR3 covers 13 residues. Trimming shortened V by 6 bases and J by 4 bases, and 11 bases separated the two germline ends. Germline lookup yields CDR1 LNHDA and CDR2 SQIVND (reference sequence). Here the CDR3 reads CASSQQSADTQYF. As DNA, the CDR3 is TGTGCCAGTAGCCAACAGAGCGCAGATACGCAGTATTTT.

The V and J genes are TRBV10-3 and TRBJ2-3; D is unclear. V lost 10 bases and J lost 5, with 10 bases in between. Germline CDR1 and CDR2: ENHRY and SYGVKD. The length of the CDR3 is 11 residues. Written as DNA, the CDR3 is TGTGCCACATCCAGAGGAGATACGCAGTATTTT. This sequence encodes CATSRGDTQYF.